Listed here is a single T cell receptor beta chain. Its antigen is not known. These data originate in a study of shared clonotypes between healthy human individuals. Study-level information: For every donor, three CD4 naive, three CD4 memory, two CD8 naive and one CD8 memory plates were used.

The CDR3 is 13 residues long. The ends were cut back, 2 bases at V and 1 base at J, with 5 bases in the middle. The germline CDR1 and CDR2 sequences are SGHTA and FQGNSA. Whole-study results and caveats: Among donors, clonotype sharing was expected to be affected by sequencing depth.

In replicate PCRs of sorted subsets, approximately 210 ng DNA, approximately 30,000 T cell genomes, was used. Only in-frame clones appear in the TCRdb table, and some are missing; sequencing was by immunoSEQ multiplex PCR. The sample records a few million clones, 93% being singletons. This clonotype originated in a man younger than 35 in good health. Some clones in this sample may be carry-over from other donors' samples. V usage is TRBV7-2 and J usage is TRBJ2-5; D is uncertain. The sequenced sample consisted of naive CD4+ T cells from PBMCs. Subset reported: CD45RA+ positively selected. This CDR3 is CASSLMTQETQYF. The CDR3 DNA reads as TGTGCCAGCAGCTTAATGACCCAAGAGACCCAGTACTTC.